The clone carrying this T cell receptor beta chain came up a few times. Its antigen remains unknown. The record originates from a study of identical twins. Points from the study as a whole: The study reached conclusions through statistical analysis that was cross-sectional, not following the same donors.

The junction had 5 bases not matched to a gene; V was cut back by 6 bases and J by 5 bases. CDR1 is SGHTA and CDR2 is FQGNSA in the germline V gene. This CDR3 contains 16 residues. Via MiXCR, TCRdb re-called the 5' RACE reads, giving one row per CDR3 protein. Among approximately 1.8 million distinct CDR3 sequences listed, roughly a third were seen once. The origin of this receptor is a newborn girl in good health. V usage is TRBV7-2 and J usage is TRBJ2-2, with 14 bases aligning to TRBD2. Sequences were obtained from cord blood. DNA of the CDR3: TGTGCCAGCAGAAAGACTAGCGGGAGGGGTACCGGGGAGCTGTTTTTT. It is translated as CASRKTSGRGTGELFF.